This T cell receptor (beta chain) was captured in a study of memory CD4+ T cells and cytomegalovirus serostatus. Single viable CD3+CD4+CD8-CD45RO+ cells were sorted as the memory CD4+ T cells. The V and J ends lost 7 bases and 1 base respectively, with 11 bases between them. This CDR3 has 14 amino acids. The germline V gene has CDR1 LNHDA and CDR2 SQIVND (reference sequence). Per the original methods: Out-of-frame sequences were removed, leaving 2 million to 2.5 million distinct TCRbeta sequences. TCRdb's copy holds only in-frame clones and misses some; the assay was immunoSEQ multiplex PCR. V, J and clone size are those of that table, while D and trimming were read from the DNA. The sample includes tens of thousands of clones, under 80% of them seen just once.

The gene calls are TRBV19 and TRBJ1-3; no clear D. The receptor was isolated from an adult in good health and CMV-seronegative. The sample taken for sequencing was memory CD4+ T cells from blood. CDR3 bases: TGTGCCAGTATGTACGGAAATTCTGGAAACACCATATATTTT. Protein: CASMYGNSGNTIYF.